This TCR beta chain was obtained from a study of T-cell reconstitution after alpha-beta-depleted transplantation in children. Germline CDR1 is DFQATT and CDR2 is SNEGSKA (reference sequence). The CDR3 is 14 residues long. The trim removed 3 bases at V and 3 bases at J, leaving 6 bases unmatched. This clonotype was counted at least ten times. This sample's TCRbeta library carried unique molecular identifier barcodes. Via MiXCR, TCRdb re-called the PCR reads, giving one row per CDR3 protein. The sample carries around 600,000 distinct CDR3 sequences, over 9.5% recorded once. Sequences were derived from PBMCs from the stem cell graft donor, sampled from the stem cell graft. The sequence was collected from a human donor who donated a stem cell graft to a child with acute myeloid leukemia. The rearrangement joins TRBV20-1 to TRBJ2-7; 9 nucleotides line up with TRBD1. The CDR3 region has the DNA TGCAGTGCTAGGGGGACAGGGTCAAACTACGAGCAGTACTTC. Its translation is CSARGTGSNYEQYF.